Listed below are T cell receptor beta chains from one sample, sequenced in a study of shared clonotypes between healthy human individuals. Clones were read by immunoSEQ multiplex PCR, and TCRdb kept only the in-frame ones, dropping some. The data contain a few million clones, about 93% of them singletons. What was sequenced was naive CD8+ T cells from PBMCs. The receptor set was obtained from a young man in good health. Some clones in this sample may be carry-over from other donors' samples. CDR3s include the opening cysteine and the closing phenylalanine or tryptophan. Each record gives: V gene, D gene, J gene, clone size, CDR3 DNA, CDR3 protein. D genes are given only for firm matches. A row's size may be missing; if present it is once, few, many or a size class.

>TRBV19|TRBD1|TRBJ2-7|few
TGTGCCAGTAGCGCCGGGACAGGGTACGAGCAGTACTTC
CASSAGTGYEQYF
>TRBV27|TRBD1|TRBJ2-1|.
TGTGCCAGCAATGGACAGGGCCCCTACAATGAGCAGTTCTTC
CASNGQGPYNEQFF
>TRBV28|.|TRBJ1-1|.
TGTGCCACGAGGGAGATGAACACTGAAGCTTTCTTT
CATREMNTEAFF
>TRBV4-2|TRBD2|TRBJ2-3|.
TGTGCCAGCAGCCAACAGGGACTAGGATCGGTAGGAAATACGCAGTATTTT
CASSQQGLGSVGNTQYF
>TRBV7-9|.|TRBJ2-7|.
TGTGCCAGCAGCCCGTTCGGGCGAGCGGTAGTCGACGAGCAGTACTTC
CASSPFGRAVVDEQYF
>TRBV15|.|TRBJ2-2|.
TGTGCCACCAGCAGACGGGGAGGAGTAGCCGGGGAGCTGTTTTTT
CATSRRGGVAGELFF
>TRBV4-1|TRBD1|TRBJ1-4|.
TGCGCCAGCAGCCAAGTACACCGGGACAGGCTTAATGAAAAACTGTTTTTT
CASSQVHRDRLNEKLFF
>TRBV19|.|TRBJ1-3|.
TGTGCCAGTAGTATCGGTGTGGGAAACACCATATATTTT
CASSIGVGNTIYF
>TRBV6-5|.|TRBJ2-1|.
TGTGCCAGCAGTTCCTCATACGCCTACAATGAGCAGTTCTTC
CASSSSYAYNEQFF
>TRBV9|.|TRBJ1-4|.
TGTGCCAGCAGCGTAGCCTCCTCCGGATTTAATGAAAAACTGTTTTTT
CASSVASSGFNEKLFF
>TRBV7-9|.|TRBJ1-6|.
TGTGCCAGCAGCTCAGGCAGCCTCAATTCACCCCTCCACTTT
CASSSGSLNSPLHF
>TRBV4-3|.|TRBJ1-2|.
TGCGCCAGCAGCCAAGATTTGCGCGCAGGGATCTATGGCTACACCTTC
CASSQDLRAGIYGYTF
>TRBV2|TRBD1|TRBJ1-2|.
TGTGCCAGCAGTGAAGCGGGGACAGAGGGTGGCTACACCTTC
CASSEAGTEGGYTF
>TRBV4-3|TRBD1|TRBJ2-7|.
TGCGCCAGCAGCCAAGGACAGGGGGCAGGCGAGCAGTACTTC
CASSQGQGAGEQYF
>TRBV14|.|TRBJ2-6|.
TGTGCCAGCAGCCATCCCCCGGAGGCTCTCTCTGGGGCCAACGTCCTGACTTTC
CASSHPPEALSGANVLTF
>TRBV27|TRBD1|TRBJ1-5|.
TGTGCCAGCAGTTTGGGACAGGGCGCATCGAGCAATCAGCCCCAGCATTTT
CASSLGQGASSNQPQHF
>TRBV27|TRBD1|TRBJ2-1|once
TGTGCCAGCAGTTTGGACAGGGCCGGCTACAATGAGCAGTTCTTC
CASSLDRAGYNEQFF
>TRBV2|TRBD2|TRBJ2-3|.
TGTGCCAGCAGTGAAGGCCCTAGCGGGCAGGAGACAGATACGCAGTATTTT
CASSEGPSGQETDTQYF
>TRBV7-9|.|TRBJ2-7|.
TGTGCCAGCAGCCCAGGACAGTTACTACGCGAGCAGTACTTC
CASSPGQLLREQYF
>TRBV27|TRBD2|TRBJ2-7|once
TGTGCCAGCAGTATAGGGACTAGCGGATACGAGCAGTACTTC
CASSIGTSGYEQYF
>TRBV27|.|TRBJ2-1|.
TGTGCCAGCAGTTTAGGGAGCGCTGCCTACAATGAGCAGTTCTTC
CASSLGSAAYNEQFF
>TRBV5-6|.|TRBJ2-3|.
TGTGCCAGCAGCTTTTTGGATACGCAGTATTTT
CASSFLDTQYF
>TRBV9|TRBD1|TRBJ2-7|.
TGTGCCAGCAGCGCAACTTTGAGCAGGGGGACCTACGAGCAGTACTTC
CASSATLSRGTYEQYF
>TRBV7-2|.|TRBJ1-2|.
TGTGCCAGCAGCCCAAACCAAATATCAGGGACGAGGAGCTATGGCTACACCTTC
CASSPNQISGTRSYGYTF
>TRBV2|TRBD2|TRBJ2-1|.
TGTGCCAGCAGTGAGGGACTAGATGGGTACAATGAGCAGTTCTTC
CASSEGLDGYNEQFF
>TRBV6-5|.|TRBJ2-4|.
TGTGCCAGCAGTTACTCACAAGGAAAGGCTCAAACCATTCAGTACTTC
CASSYSQGKAQTIQYF
>TRBV6-8|.|TRBJ2-1|.
TGTGCCGGCCATGACTACAACAATGAGCAGTTCTTC
CAGHDYNNEQFF
>TRBV28|.|TRBJ1-2|.
TGTGCCAGCTCCCCCTTGAGTAGTAGCTATGGCTACACCTTC
CASSPLSSSYGYTF